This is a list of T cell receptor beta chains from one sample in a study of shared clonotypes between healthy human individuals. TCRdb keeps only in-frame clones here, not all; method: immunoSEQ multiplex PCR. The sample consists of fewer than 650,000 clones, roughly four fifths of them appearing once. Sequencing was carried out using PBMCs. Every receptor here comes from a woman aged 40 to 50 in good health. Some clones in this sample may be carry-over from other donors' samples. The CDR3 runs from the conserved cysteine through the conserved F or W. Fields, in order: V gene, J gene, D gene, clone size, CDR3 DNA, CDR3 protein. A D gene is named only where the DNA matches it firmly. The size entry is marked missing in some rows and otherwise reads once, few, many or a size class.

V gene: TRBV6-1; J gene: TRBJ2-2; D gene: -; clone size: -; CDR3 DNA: TGTGCCAGCTCCTACAGGGACGCCGGGGAGCTGTTTTTT; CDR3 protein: CASSYRDAGELFF
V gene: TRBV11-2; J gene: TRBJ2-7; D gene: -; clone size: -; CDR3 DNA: TGTGCCAGCAGTTTTACAGAGAGCTCCTACGAGCAGTACTTC; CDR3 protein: CASSFTESSYEQYF
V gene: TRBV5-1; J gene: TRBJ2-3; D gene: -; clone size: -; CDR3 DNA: TGCGCCAGCACCGTACAGGGTACGCAGTATTTT; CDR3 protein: CASTVQGTQYF
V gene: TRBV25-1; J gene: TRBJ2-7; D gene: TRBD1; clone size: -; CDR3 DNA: TGTGCCAGCAGTGCAACCAGGGGGATCTCCTACGAGCAGTACTTC; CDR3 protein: CASSATRGISYEQYF
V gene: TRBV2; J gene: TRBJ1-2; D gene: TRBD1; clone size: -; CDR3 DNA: TGTGCCAGCAGACTGGACAGGGCCACTTATGGCTACACCTTC; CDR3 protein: CASRLDRATYGYTF
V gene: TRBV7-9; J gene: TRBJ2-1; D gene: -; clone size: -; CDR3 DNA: TGTGCCAGCAGCTACATCGACGAGCAGTTCTTC; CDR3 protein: CASSYIDEQFF
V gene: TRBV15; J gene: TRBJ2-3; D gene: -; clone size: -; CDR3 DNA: TGTGCCACCAGCAGAGGTCGTGGTGTCGACACAGATACGCAGTATTTT; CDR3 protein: CATSRGRGVDTDTQYF
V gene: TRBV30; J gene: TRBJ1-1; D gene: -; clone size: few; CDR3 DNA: TGTGCCTGGAGTCGATTCGGGACGGTGAACACTGAAGCTTTCTTT; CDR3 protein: CAWSRFGTVNTEAFF
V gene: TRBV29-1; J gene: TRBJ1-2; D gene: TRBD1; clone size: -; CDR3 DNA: TGCAGCGTGGGGACAGACAATAACTATGGCTACACCTTC; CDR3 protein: CSVGTDNNYGYTF
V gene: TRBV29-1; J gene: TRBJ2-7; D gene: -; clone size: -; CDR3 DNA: TGCAGCGTTGAAGAACGGTCCTACGAGCAGTACTTC; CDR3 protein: CSVEERSYEQYF
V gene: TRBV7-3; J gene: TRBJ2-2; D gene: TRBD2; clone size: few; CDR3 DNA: TGTGCCAGCAGCCCCCTCGCGGGAGGTCTTTCCGGGGAGCTGTTTTTT; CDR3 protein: CASSPLAGGLSGELFF
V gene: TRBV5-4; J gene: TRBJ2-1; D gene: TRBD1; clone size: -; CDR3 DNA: TGTGCCAGCAGCTCCCGACAGGGGGCCGATGAGCAGTTCTTC; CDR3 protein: CASSSRQGADEQFF
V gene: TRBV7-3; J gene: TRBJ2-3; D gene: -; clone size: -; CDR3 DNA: TGTGCCAGCAGCTTACGGGCAGGCCCAGATACGCAGTATTTT; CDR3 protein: CASSLRAGPDTQYF
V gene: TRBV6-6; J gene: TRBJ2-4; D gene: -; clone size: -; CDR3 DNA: TGTGCCAGCAGTAAGGGACTGGGAAAAAACATTCAGTACTTC; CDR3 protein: CASSKGLGKNIQYF
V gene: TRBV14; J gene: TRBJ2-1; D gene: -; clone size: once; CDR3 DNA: TGTGCCAGCAGCCAAGATTGGCAGGGATCCTACTACAATGAGCAGTTCTTC; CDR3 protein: CASSQDWQGSYYNEQFF
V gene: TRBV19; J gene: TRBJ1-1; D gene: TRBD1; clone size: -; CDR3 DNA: TGTGCCAGTCGTCGGACAGGTCTCTGGCGTTCTGAAGCTTTCTTT; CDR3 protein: CASRRTGLWRSEAFF
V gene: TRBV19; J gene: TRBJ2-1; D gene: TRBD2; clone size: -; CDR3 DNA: TGTGCCAGTAGGGGACTAGCGGGAGGTAGATTGAGCAATGAGCAGTTCTTC; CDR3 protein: CASRGLAGGRLSNEQFF
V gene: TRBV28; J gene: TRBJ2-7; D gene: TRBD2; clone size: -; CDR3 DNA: TGTGCCAGCAGTCTCGGCAGACTAGCGGGGGCCTTGGGGAGAGAGCAGTACTTC; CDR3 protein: CASSLGRLAGALGREQYF
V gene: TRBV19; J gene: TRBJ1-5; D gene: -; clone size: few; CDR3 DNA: TGTGCCAGTAGTATGGGGGGGGCAGGGAATCAGCCCCAGCATTTT; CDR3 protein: CASSMGGAGNQPQHF
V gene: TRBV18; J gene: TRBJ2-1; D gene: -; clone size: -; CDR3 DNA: TGTGCCAGCTCACTTGGGAGTAATGAGCAGTTCTTC; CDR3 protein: CASSLGSNEQFF
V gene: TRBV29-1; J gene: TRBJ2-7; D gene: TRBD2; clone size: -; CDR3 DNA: TGCAGCGCCAAGTCCGGGACTAGCGGGAGCCTCTTCTCCTACGAGCAGTACTTC; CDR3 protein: CSAKSGTSGSLFSYEQYF
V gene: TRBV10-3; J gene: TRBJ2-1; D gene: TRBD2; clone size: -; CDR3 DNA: TGTGCCATCAGTGAGTCTAGACTAGCGGAATACAATGAGCAGTTCTTC; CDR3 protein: CAISESRLAEYNEQFF
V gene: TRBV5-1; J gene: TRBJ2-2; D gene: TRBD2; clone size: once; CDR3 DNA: TGCGCCAGCAGCGTAGGAACGGGGGGAGCGAACACCGGGGAGCTGTTTTTT; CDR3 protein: CASSVGTGGANTGELFF
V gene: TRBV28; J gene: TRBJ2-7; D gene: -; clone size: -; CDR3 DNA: TGTGCCAGCAGTTTAACCGGCCGGTTTCCCTACGAGCAGTACTTC; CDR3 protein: CASSLTGRFPYEQYF
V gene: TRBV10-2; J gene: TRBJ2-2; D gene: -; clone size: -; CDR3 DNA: TGCGCCAGCAGTGACATAGTGGGGGAGCTGTTTTTT; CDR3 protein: CASSDIVGELFF
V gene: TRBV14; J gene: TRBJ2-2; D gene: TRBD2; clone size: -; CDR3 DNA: TGTGCCAGCAGCCCTAGGACTAGTTTCGGGGAGCTGTTTTTT; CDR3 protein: CASSPRTSFGELFF
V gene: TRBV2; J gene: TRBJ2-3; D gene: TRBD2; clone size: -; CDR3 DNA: TGTGCCAGCAGTCGGGGGGCAGATACGCAGTATTTT; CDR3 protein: CASSRGADTQYF
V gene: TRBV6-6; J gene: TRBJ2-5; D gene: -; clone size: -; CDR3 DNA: TGTGCCAGCAGTTACTCGCAGCGGTTCGGTACAGAGACCCAGTACTTC; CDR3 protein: CASSYSQRFGTETQYF
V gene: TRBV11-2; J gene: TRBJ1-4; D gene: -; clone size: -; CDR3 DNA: TGTGCCAGCAGTCGGACCGCCGTGGTGGATGAAAAACTGTTTTTT; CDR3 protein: CASSRTAVVDEKLFF
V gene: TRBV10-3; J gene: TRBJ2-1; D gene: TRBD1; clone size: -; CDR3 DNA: TGTGCCATCAGTGGGGGACAGGCTGAAGGGGATGAGCAGTTCTTC; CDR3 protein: CAISGGQAEGDEQFF
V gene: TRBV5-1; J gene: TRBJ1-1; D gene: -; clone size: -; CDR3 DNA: TGCGCCAGCAACCTACAGGAGTCGAACACTGAAGCTTTCTTT; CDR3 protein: CASNLQESNTEAFF
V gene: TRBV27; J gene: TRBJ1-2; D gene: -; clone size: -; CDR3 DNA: TGTGCCAGCAAAGTACAGGGTAACGGGTATGGCTACACCTTC; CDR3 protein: CASKVQGNGYGYTF
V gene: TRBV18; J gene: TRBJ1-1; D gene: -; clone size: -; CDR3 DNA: TGTGCCAGCTCAGCTCAAGCAGGGAACACTGAAGCTTTCTTT; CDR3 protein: CASSAQAGNTEAFF
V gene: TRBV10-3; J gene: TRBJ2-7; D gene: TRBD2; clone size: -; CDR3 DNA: TGTGCCATCAGGACGGGGACTAGCGGGGAAATCTACGAGCAGTACTTC; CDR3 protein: CAIRTGTSGEIYEQYF
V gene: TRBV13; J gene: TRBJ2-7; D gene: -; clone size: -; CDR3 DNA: TGTGCCAGCAGCTTAGAACAGGGCTACGAGCAGTACTTC; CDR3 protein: CASSLEQGYEQYF
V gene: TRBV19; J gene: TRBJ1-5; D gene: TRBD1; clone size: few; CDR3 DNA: TGTGCCAGTAGTCTTTCGACAGGGGGTGGTCAGCCCCAGCATTTT; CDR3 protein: CASSLSTGGGQPQHF
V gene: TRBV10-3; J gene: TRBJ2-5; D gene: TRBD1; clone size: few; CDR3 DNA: TGTGCCATCAGTGTCCCGGGACAGGGGCTTCCCCAGTACTTC; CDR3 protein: CAISVPGQGLPQYF
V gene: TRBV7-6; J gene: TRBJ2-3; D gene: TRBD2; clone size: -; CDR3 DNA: TGTGCCAGCAGCTTAATGGGCGGGAGCGCAGATACGCAGTATTTT; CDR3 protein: CASSLMGGSADTQYF
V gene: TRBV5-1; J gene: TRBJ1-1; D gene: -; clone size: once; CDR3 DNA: TGCGCCAGCAGCCAGGCGAGGAACACTGAAGCTTTCTTT; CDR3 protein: CASSQARNTEAFF
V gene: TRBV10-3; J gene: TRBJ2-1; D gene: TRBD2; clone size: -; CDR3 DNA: TGTGCCATCAGTGAGTCGGCTAGCGGGAGGCCCTACAATGAGCAGTTCTTC; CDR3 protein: CAISESASGRPYNEQFF
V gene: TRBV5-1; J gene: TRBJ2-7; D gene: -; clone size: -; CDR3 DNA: TGCGCCAGCAGCTTCGGGGTACAGTCCTACGAGCAGTACTTC; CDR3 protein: CASSFGVQSYEQYF
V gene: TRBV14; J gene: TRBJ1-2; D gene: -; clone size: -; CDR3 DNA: TGTGCCAGCAGCCAAGATTTGAGGAACTATGGCTACACCTTC; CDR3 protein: CASSQDLRNYGYTF
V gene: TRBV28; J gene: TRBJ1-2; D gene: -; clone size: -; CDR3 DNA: TGTGCCAGCAGTCCGTCGACAGGCGGTGGCTACACCTTC; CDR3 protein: CASSPSTGGGYTF
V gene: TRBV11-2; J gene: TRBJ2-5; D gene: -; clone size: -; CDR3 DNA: TGTGCCAGCAGCTTAGACAGGGTGGAGACCCAGTACTTC; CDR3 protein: CASSLDRVETQYF